The 28 T cell receptor beta chains below were found in one sample sequenced in a study of T cell responses to AZD1222 COVID-19 vaccine. Sequenced by immunoSEQ multiplex PCR; TCRdb stores in-frame clones only, minus some. The repertoire has some 80,000 clones, about 82% of them found once; the top ten carry 8.7%. The input for sequencing was peripheral blood, taken on day 0 of AZD1222 vaccination. The receptor set was obtained from an adult in good health.

The chain is built from TRBV27 and TRBJ1-1; tentatively, D is TRBD1 (5 bases). Germline V gene data show CDR1 as MNHEY and CDR2 as SMNVEV (reference sequence). V was clipped by 3 bases and J by 1 base, with 6 bases between them. The CDR3 totals 13 residues. The CDR3 coding sequence is TGTGCCAGCAGTTTTACAGGGAACACTGAAGCTTTCTTT. Translation gives CASSFTGNTEAFF.

The chain uses TRBV7-9 and TRBJ2-3; 11 bases align to TRBD1. The germline gives CDR1 SEHNR, CDR2 FQNEAQ (reference sequence). The CDR3 runs to 15 residues. V dropped 4 bases and J dropped 4; count of bases not matched to a gene: 4. CDR3 DNA: TGTGCCAGCAGCTCATGGGGACAGGGGGCAGATACGCAGTATTTT. Translated, it gives CASSSWGQGADTQYF.

The CDR3 protein is CASSLGVFRGPTEAFF. DNA for the CDR3: TGTGCCAGCAGCTTAGGTGTCTTTCGGGGGCCCACTGAAGCTTTCTTT. The genes are TRBV13 and TRBJ1-1; tentatively, D is TRBD1 (6 bases). V lost 0 bases, J lost 4 bases, and 15 bases lay in between. Germline V gene data show CDR1 as PRHDT and CDR2 as FYEKMQ (reference sequence). This CDR3 contains 16 residues.

The chain is built from TRBV2 and TRBJ2-6; tentatively, D is TRBD1 (6 bases). This CDR3 has 14 residues. In germline, CDR1 is SNHLY, CDR2 FYNNEI. V was cut by 7 bases and J by 4 bases, with 11 bases left in between. The CDR3 loop reads CASMAGDGANVLTF. The DNA for the CDR3 is TGTGCCAGCATGGCAGGGGACGGGGCCAACGTCCTGACTTTC.

The chain is built from TRBV4-1 and TRBJ2-2, with 9 bases identical to TRBD1. The CDR3 has 15 residues. V shed 0 bases, J shed 7 bases, and the junction held 3 bases outside the gene matches. Germline CDR1 and CDR2: MGHRA and YSYEKL. CDR3 loop: CASSQEGTGSGELFF. The CDR3 coding sequence is TGCGCCAGCAGCCAAGAAGGGACAGGGAGCGGGGAGCTGTTTTTT.

The table lists this clone with a few counts. The chain combines TRBV3-1 (or the pseudogene TRBV3-2) with TRBJ2-2; weak D call: TRBD1 (6 bases). The CDR3 spans 15 residues. Germline CDR1 reads LGHDT; CDR2 reads YNNKEL (reference sequence). The V end was cut by 0 bases, the J end by 4 bases, with 9 bases between. The CDR3 DNA sequence: TGTGCCAGCAGCCAAGATGCCAGGGGCACCGGGGAGCTGTTTTTT. Translation: CASSQDARGTGELFF.

V usage is TRBV7-2 and J usage is TRBJ1-4; D is unresolved. Germline CDR1 reads SGHTA; CDR2 reads FQGNSA. CDR3 size: 15 residues. V was clipped by 3 bases and J by 5 bases, with 13 bases between them. The CDR3, as DNA: TGTGCCAGCAGCTTTAGGGTCGGGCTAAATGAAAAACTGTTTTTT. As protein: CASSFRVGLNEKLFF.

This clone was recorded once. The chain has TRBV27 and TRBJ2-7, with a weak D call TRBD1 (7 bases). Deletions cut 2 bases from V and 5 bases from J, with 22 bases between. The length of the CDR3 is 17 residues. CDR1 is MNHEY, CDR2 SMNVEV, per germline (reference sequence). The CDR3 spells CASSLLRRDRSLHEQYF. Here the CDR3 DNA reads TGTGCCAGCAGTTTACTCCGGCGGGACAGATCTCTCCACGAGCAGTACTTC.

The CDR3 DNA is TGTGCCAGCAGTGAAAGGGGGAGTTGGGGCCGGGGAAACACCATATATTTT. Protein product: CASSERGSWGRGNTIYF. The chain combines TRBV6-1 with TRBJ1-3; a weak D match, TRBD1 (6 bases). V lost 2 bases, J lost 4 bases, and 18 bases lay in between. The CDR3 sequence is 17 residues long. CDR1 is MNHNS, CDR2 SASEGT, per germline.

V and J are TRBV18 and TRBJ2-7; D may be TRBD1 or TRBD2 (5 bases each). This CDR3 contains 12 residues. Trimming cost V 3 bases and J 7 bases, with 10 bases left between them. Germline CDR1 KGHSH, CDR2 LQKENI. This chain's CDR3 is CASSPGGGEQYF. The DNA of the CDR3 is TGTGCCAGCTCACCTGGGGGTGGAGAGCAGTACTTC.

This sequence joins TRBV9 and TRBJ2-7; 7 bases match TRBD2. CDR1 is SGDLS and CDR2 is YYNGEE in the germline V gene. After removal of 0 bases from V and 3 bases from J, the junction contained 6 bases not matched to a gene. This CDR3 is built from 15 residues. CDR3 coding DNA: TGTGCCAGCAGCGTAGCTGCGGGAGTCTACTACGAGCAGTACTTC. This translates into CASSVAAGVYYEQYF.

A single count supports this clone. The chain carries TRBV10-1 and TRBJ1-5, with TRBD1 as a possible D gene (6 bases). The germline V gene encodes CDR1 WNHNN and CDR2 SYGVQD (reference sequence). V dropped 5 bases and J dropped 6 bases, with 14 bases sitting between them. The CDR3 is 14 amino acids. DNA for the CDR3: TGCGCCAGCAGTCCCTCAGGGGTTTCTCAGCCCCAGCATTTT. Its translation: CASSPSGVSQPQHF.

The CDR3 coding sequence is TGCGCCAGCAGTGAGGTCCAAGAGACCCAGTACTTC. This sequence encodes CASSEVQETQYF. The chain employs TRBV10-2 and TRBJ2-5; D is unresolved. The CDR3 spans 12 residues. Trimming removed 2 bases at V and 1 base at J, with 2 bases between. Germline-derived CDR1 and CDR2 are WSHSY and SAAADI.

This clone has more than one count but fewer than ten. The chain has TRBV13 and TRBJ2-2; 10 positions match TRBD2. The CDR3 length is 17 residues. V lost 1 base, J lost 6 bases, and 8 bases stayed unmatched. Germline values: CDR1 PRHDT, CDR2 FYEKMQ (reference sequence). The CDR3 DNA reads as TGTGCCAGCAGCTTAGAGGCCCTAGCGGGGGTGTCCGGGGAGCTGTTTTTT. It is translated as CASSLEALAGVSGELFF.

The J gene is TRBJ2-7, the V gene TRBV5-4; D possibly matches TRBD1 or TRBD2 (5 bases each). Trimming took off 0 bases at V and 0 bases at J, with 13 bases between the two ends. CDR3 length: 16 amino acids. Germline V lookup: CDR1 SGHNT, CDR2 YYREEE (reference sequence). In DNA form, the CDR3 reads TGTGCCAGCAGCTTGGGAGGGACCGCTAGCTCCTACGAGCAGTACTTC. Encoded protein: CASSLGGTASSYEQYF.

Written as DNA, the CDR3 is TGTGCCACCAGCAGAGCTTTACAGAGCTCCTACGAGCAGTACTTC. Amino acids: CATSRALQSSYEQYF. The chain joins TRBV15 to TRBJ2-7; D unclear. The CDR3 is 15 amino acids. Germline CDR1 LNHNV, CDR2 YYDKDF (reference sequence). The V end lost 1 base, the J end lost 0 bases, and 10 bases lay between the germline ends.

The rearrangement links TRBV4-2 to TRBJ1-1; D possibly corresponds to TRBD1 (6 bases). Germline values: CDR1 LGHNA, CDR2 YNFKEQ. The CDR3 has 16 amino acids. V lost 2 bases to trimming and J lost 4 bases, with 17 bases between them. The CDR3 DNA sequence: TGTGCCAGCAGCCAACTTAAGGGGGGGAGCGCCACTGAAGCTTTCTTT. Translating it yields CASSQLKGGSATEAFF.

CDR3 sequence (DNA): TGTGCCAGCAGTCTAGCGGGGGCGTCCTACGAGCAGTACTTC. Its translation is CASSLAGASYEQYF. V gene TRBV3-1 (or the pseudogene TRBV3-2) combines with J gene TRBJ2-7; 10 bases align to TRBD2. This CDR3 has 14 residues. Germline values: CDR1 LGHDT, CDR2 YNNKEL (reference sequence). The V gene end was trimmed by 6 bases and the J gene end by 1 base; junction bases not matched to a gene: 3.

The chain joins TRBV19 to TRBJ2-7, with TRBD1 matching 9 bases. Germline V gene data show CDR1 as LNHDA and CDR2 as SQIVND (reference sequence). The CDR3 consists of 17 residues. The ends lost 5 bases at V and 5 bases at J; junction bases unmatched: 16. CDR3 amino acids: CASSFSPGQGDWDEQYF. CDR3 DNA: TGTGCCAGTAGTTTTTCCCCGGGACAGGGTGATTGGGACGAGCAGTACTTC. Full variable domain (rest looked up from reference TRBV19 and TRBJ2-7): DGGITQSPKYLFRKEGQNVTLSCEQNLNHDAMYWYRQDPGQGLRLIYYSQIVNDFQKGDIAEGYSVSREKKESFPLTVTSAQKNPTAFYLCASSFSPGQGDWDEQYFGPGTRLTVT.

V gene TRBV11-2 combines with J gene TRBJ1-2, with TRBD1 matching over 10 bases. Looked up from germline, CDR1 is SGHAT and CDR2 is FQNNGV. J gave up 7 bases and V 1 base, and 9 bases lay outside the gene matches. This CDR3 region has 16 residues. This CDR3 is CASSLVGGTGAIGYTF. CDR3 DNA sequence: TGTGCCAGCAGCTTAGTGGGTGGGACAGGGGCTATTGGCTACACCTTC.

DNA for the CDR3: TGTGCCAGCAGTGTCGACAGCCAAGAGACCCAGTACTTC. Encoded protein: CASSVDSQETQYF. The J gene is TRBJ2-5, the V gene TRBV2, with D maybe TRBD1 (5 bases). V lost 4 bases and J lost 1, with 7 bases in between. The germline V gene has CDR1 SNHLY and CDR2 FYNNEI. This CDR3 contains 13 residues.

V gene TRBV28 combines with J gene TRBJ2-3; D gene uncertain. Trimming left V 1 base short and J 3 bases short, with 14 bases between. Germline V gene data show CDR1 as MDHEN and CDR2 as SYDVKM. This CDR3 comprises 16 residues. The DNA of the CDR3 is TGTGCCAGCAGTTTATCCGGTTTGGTAGGGACAGATACGCAGTATTTT. Protein: CASSLSGLVGTDTQYF. The variable domain in full, with the rest retrieved from reference TRBV28 and TRBJ2-3, is DVKVTQSSRYLVKRTGEKVFLECVQDMDHENMFWYRQDPGLGLRLIYFSYDVKMKEKGDIPEGYSVSREKKERFSLILESASTNQTSMYLCASSLSGLVGTDTQYFGPGTRLTVL.

The sample holds one count of this clone. The genes are TRBV2 and TRBJ1-1; D uncertain. The CDR3 totals 13 residues. In germline, CDR1 is SNHLY, CDR2 FYNNEI. V was pared by 0 bases and J by 10 bases, with 12 bases between. The CDR3, as DNA: TGTGCCAGCAGTGAAGCGCTTAGGGTAGGAGCTTTCTTT. Protein sequence: CASSEALRVGAFF.

The CDR3, as DNA: TGTGCCAGCAGCGACTCTCCCCTTGGACTAGCGGGAGTACTCCCCTACGAGCAGTACTTC. Residues: CASSDSPLGLAGVLPYEQYF. The chain has TRBV6-6 and TRBJ2-7, with 13 bases lining up with TRBD2. CDR1 and CDR2 (germline): MNHNY, SVGAGI (reference sequence). The CDR3 has 20 amino acids. V lost 6 bases and J lost 2; bases outside the gene matches: 19.

This clone is a singleton in its sample. This CDR3 reads CASSQATGGSSGANVLTF. The CDR3 DNA reads TGTGCCAGCAGCCAAGCGACAGGGGGGAGCTCTGGGGCCAACGTCCTGACTTTC. J is TRBJ2-6 and V is TRBV4-2; TRBD1 matches 9 bases. V shed 1 base, J shed 0 bases, and the junction held 4 bases outside the gene matches. In germline, CDR1 is LGHNA, CDR2 YNFKEQ. The CDR3 covers 18 residues.

The gene calls are TRBV7-2 and TRBJ1-6; the match to TRBD1 covers 11 bases. Trimming took 5 bases from V and 8 from J; bases not matched to a gene: 2. The CDR3 runs to 14 residues. Per the germline V gene, CDR1 is SGHTA and CDR2 is FQGNSA. The CDR3, as DNA: TGTGCCAGCAGCCGGGGACAGGGGGATTCACCCCTCCACTTT. Protein product: CASSRGQGDSPLHF.

This chain uses TRBV5-4 with TRBJ2-6; TRBD1 is a possible D gene (5 bases). The CDR3 is 15 amino acids. The V end was cut by 2 bases, the J end by 1 base, with 7 bases between. CDR1 is SGHNT and CDR2 is YYREEE in the germline V gene (reference sequence). The CDR3 sequence: CASSFQGSGANVLTF. The CDR3 bases are TGTGCCAGCAGCTTTCAGGGATCTGGGGCCAACGTCCTGACTTTC.

Details on this clone: This CDR3 is also generated by other DNA sequences in the sample. The chain recombines TRBV5-6 with TRBJ1-3; no clear D gene. This CDR3 region has 15 residues. The V end was cut by 0 bases, the J end by 0 bases, with 7 bases between. Germline CDR1 is SGHDT and CDR2 is YYEEEE. DNA for the CDR3: TGTGCCAGCAGCTTGGGTTCACACTCTGGAAACACCATATATTTT. Translating gives CASSLGSHSGNTIYF.